These T cell receptor beta chains were read from a single sample in a study of PD-1 blockade in classical Hodgkin lymphoma. The method was immunoSEQ multiplex PCR; TCRdb's version includes in-frame clones alone and lacks a portion of them. The sample lists more than 90,000 clones; approximately 78% were seen once. Sequencing used peripheral blood mononuclear cells (PBMCs), obtained before the fourth cycle of nivolumab. Receptor source: a human donor with classical Hodgkin lymphoma. Each CDR3 is given with its conserved first and last residue. The D gene is left open where the match is weak. Clone size is shown for a subset of rows, as once, few, many or a class of expanded clone.

>NA|once|TRBJ1-2|TRBV5-1
TGCGCCAGCAGCTTACAGAACTATGGCTACACCTTC
CASSLQNYGYTF
>TRBD1|once|TRBJ1-1|TRBV29-1
TGCAGCGTTGACAGGGGGCCCACTGAAGCTTTCTTT
CSVDRGPTEAFF
>TRBD1|NA|TRBJ1-1|TRBV15
TGTGCCACCAGCAGAGATAGAGGACAGGGTGAAGCTTTCTTT
CATSRDRGQGEAFF
>NA|NA|TRBJ1-3|TRBV9
TGTGCCAGCAGCGAGATAACGGGCCTCTCTGGAAACACCATATATTTT
CASSEITGLSGNTIYF
>TRBD2|NA|TRBJ2-1|TRBV4-2
TGTGCCAGCAGCCCCAGGGGACTAGCGGGAGTAAATGAGCAGTTCTTC
CASSPRGLAGVNEQFF
>TRBD2|NA|TRBJ2-7|TRBV11-2
TGTGCCAGCAGCTTCACTAGCGGGCGCCCCTACGAGCAGTACTTC
CASSFTSGRPYEQYF
>NA|NA|TRBJ2-2|TRBV27
TGTGCCAGCACCCAAAAAGGCGGGCCGAACACCGGGGAGCTGTTTTTT
CASTQKGGPNTGELFF
>NA|NA|TRBJ1-1|TRBV6-5
TGTGCCAGCAGTTACAGGCCTCCCATGAACACTGAAGCTTTCTTT
CASSYRPPMNTEAFF
>NA|NA|TRBJ2-5|TRBV28
TGTGCCAGCAGTTTGTCACATAGGGAGACCCAGTACTTC
CASSLSHRETQYF
>TRBD1|once|TRBJ2-7|TRBV6-6
TGTGCCAGCAGGGACAGGGAGTATCCGAAGAACGAGCAGTACTTC
CASRDREYPKNEQYF
>NA|NA|TRBJ2-5|TRBV2
TGTGCCAGCAGTGAAGCGCTAGACTGGGAGACCCAGTACTTC
CASSEALDWETQYF
>NA|NA|TRBJ1-3|TRBV5-1
TGCGCCAGCAGAATTGGGGAGTCTGGAAACACCATATATTTT
CASRIGESGNTIYF
>TRBD2|NA|TRBJ2-3|TRBV10-3
TGTGCCATCAGCCTAGCGGGAACAGGCCATACGCAGTATTTT
CAISLAGTGHTQYF
>TRBD1|once|TRBJ2-7|TRBV5-1
TGCGCCAGCAGCTTGGACCCGGGACAGGGTTACGAGCAGTACTTC
CASSLDPGQGYEQYF
>TRBD2|NA|TRBJ2-1|TRBV5-6
TGTGCCAGCAGCTTGGATGGACTAGCCGGCCGGTTTCGGAAGTTCTTC
CASSLDGLAGRFRKFF
>NA|NA|TRBJ2-1|TRBV5-1
TGCGCCAGCAGCTTGGGCGGACAAGGGAACAATGAGCAGTTCTTC
CASSLGGQGNNEQFF
>NA|NA|TRBJ1-3|TRBV18
TGTGCCAGCTCACCGCTCAGGGGACTTGAAAACACCATATATTTT
CASSPLRGLENTIYF
>NA|NA|TRBJ1-3|TRBV7-2
TGTGCCAGCAGCTTAGGGGGGGTCGGCGGTGGAAACACCATATATTTT
CASSLGGVGGGNTIYF
>TRBD2|NA|TRBJ2-5|TRBV11-2
TGTGCCTCTACGGGGGAGGGGGAGACCCAGTACTTC
CASTGEGETQYF
>NA|NA|TRBJ2-7|TRBV9
TGTGCCAGCAGCGTAGGGCAGCTGAGTGGCGAGCAGTACTTC
CASSVGQLSGEQYF
>NA|NA|TRBJ1-5|TRBV19
TGTGCCAGTAGTCGAGAGGGGAGTGGTAATCAGCCCCAGCATTTT
CASSREGSGNQPQHF
>NA|few|TRBJ2-2|TRBV19
TGTGCCAGTAGTATAGTCCAGGGGACCGGGGAGCTGTTTTTT
CASSIVQGTGELFF
>NA|few|TRBJ1-5|TRBV6-5
TGTGCCAGCAAGATTTGGGGTGGTAGCAATCAGCCCCAGCATTTT
CASKIWGGSNQPQHF
>NA|NA|TRBJ1-2|TRBV4-1
TGCGCCAGCAGCCCGAGACCATTGGGAAACTATGGCTACACCTTC
CASSPRPLGNYGYTF
>NA|few|TRBJ1-3|TRBV9
TGTGCCAGCAGCGTAGACACTTCCTCTGGAAACACCATATATTTT
CASSVDTSSGNTIYF
>NA|NA|TRBJ2-3|TRBV18
TGTGCCAGCTCACCCGGCCCTGTAGATACGCAGTATTTT
CASSPGPVDTQYF
>NA|NA|TRBJ2-5|TRBV11-3
TGTGCCAGCAGCTACCTATCGGGAGAGACCCAGTACTTC
CASSYLSGETQYF
>NA|once|TRBJ2-7|TRBV21-1
TGTGCCAGCAGCAAACAGTCCTACCCCCCCTACGAGCAGTACTTC
CASSKQSYPPYEQYF
>NA|NA|TRBJ2-1|TRBV4-1
TGCGCCAGCAGCCAAGGCCCGGGACCCCACAATGAGCAGTTCTTC
CASSQGPGPHNEQFF
>NA|NA|TRBJ2-1|TRBV9
TGTGCCAGCAGCGGTGGTGGGTTCGACGGGAGAGGGCATGAGCAGTTCTTC
CASSGGGFDGRGHEQFF
>NA|NA|TRBJ2-7|TRBV6-6
TGTGCCAGCAGTTACTCGGACAGTCGTTACGAGCAGTACTTC
CASSYSDSRYEQYF
>NA|NA|TRBJ1-1|TRBV6-6
TGTGCCAGCAGTTACGGGGAGGAATACACTGAAGCTTTCTTT
CASSYGEEYTEAFF
>NA|NA|TRBJ2-7|TRBV5-6
TGTGCCAGCAGCTTGGACCTCGGACATGTGGGCTACGAGCAGTACTTC
CASSLDLGHVGYEQYF
>NA|NA|TRBJ2-7|TRBV4-1
TGCGCCAGCAGCCAAGATCGACAGATATCCAACGAGCAGTACTTC
CASSQDRQISNEQYF
>NA|NA|TRBJ2-7|TRBV7-9
TGTGCCAGCAGCTTAGGAGGGGGGCCCCCCTACGAGCAGTACTTC
CASSLGGGPPYEQYF
>NA|NA|TRBJ2-7|TRBV28
TGTGCCAGCAGGGGGACAGCGGGAGACGAGCAGTACTTC
CASRGTAGDEQYF
>NA|once|TRBJ2-4|TRBV7-8
TGTGCCAGCAGCACGACAGCGACCATAGCCAAAAACATTCAGTACTTC
CASSTTATIAKNIQYF
>NA|NA|TRBJ1-3|TRBV19
TGTGCCAGTAGTATAAGGCAGAATGGAAACACCATATATTTT
CASSIRQNGNTIYF
>TRBD2|NA|TRBJ2-3|TRBV5-4
TGTGCCAGCAGCTTGGGGAGCCGGCGGGGGAATACGCAGTATTTT
CASSLGSRRGNTQYF
>TRBD1|once|TRBJ2-1|TRBV7-6
TGTGCCAGCAGCAGGCAGGGACAGCACTACAATGAGCAGTTCTTC
CASSRQGQHYNEQFF
>TRBD2|NA|TRBJ2-5|TRBV11-2
TGTGCCAGCAGCTTAGTTGCGGGAGGGCCCGAGACCCAGTACTTC
CASSLVAGGPETQYF
>TRBD2|NA|TRBJ2-7|TRBV4-3
TGCGCCAGCAGCCAAGGGATCGCTAGCGGTGCCTACGAGCAGTACTTC
CASSQGIASGAYEQYF
>TRBD2|NA|TRBJ2-3|TRBV10-3
TGTGCCATCAGGGCGGGAGGGCCAAGGGATACGCAGTATTTT
CAIRAGGPRDTQYF
>NA|NA|TRBJ2-7|TRBV7-9
TGTGCCAGCAACAACCTAGGGTACGAGCAGTACTTC
CASNNLGYEQYF
>NA|NA|TRBJ2-2|TRBV5-1
TGCGCCAGCAGCTTGGAGGGTAGGGCGGGATTTGGCGGGGAGCTGTTTTTT
CASSLEGRAGFGGELFF
>NA|few|TRBJ2-3|TRBV20-1
TGCAGTGCTAGAATAGGAGATACGCAGTATTTT
CSARIGDTQYF
>NA|few|TRBJ2-1|TRBV5-1
TGCGCCAGCAGCTTTGGGGGCGCGAGTTTCAATGAGCAGTTCTTC
CASSFGGASFNEQFF
>NA|NA|TRBJ2-5|TRBV15
TGTGCCACCATGCGGGGACAGCAAGAGACCCAGTACTTC
CATMRGQQETQYF